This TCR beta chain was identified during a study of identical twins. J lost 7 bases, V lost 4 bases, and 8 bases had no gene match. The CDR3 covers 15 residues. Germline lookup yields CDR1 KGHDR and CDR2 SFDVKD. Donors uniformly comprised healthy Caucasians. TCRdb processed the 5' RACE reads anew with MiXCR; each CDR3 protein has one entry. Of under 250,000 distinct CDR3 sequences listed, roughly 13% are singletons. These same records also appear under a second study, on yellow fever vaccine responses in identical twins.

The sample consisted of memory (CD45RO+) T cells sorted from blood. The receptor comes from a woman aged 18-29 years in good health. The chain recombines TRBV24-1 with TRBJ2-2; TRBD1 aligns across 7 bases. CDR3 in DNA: TGTGCCACCAGTGACCCCAGGGGGAGAGGCGGGGAGCTGTTTTTT. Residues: CATSDPRGRGGELFF.